The TCR beta chain under discussion was sequenced for a study of shared clonotypes between healthy human individuals (dated by TCRdb to between 2020 and 2021). About the study as a whole: A few men and two women, aged 18 to 49 years, made up the cohort. To increase sequencing depth and limit assay-specific biases, different laboratories used diverse techniques to prepare libraries and sequence TCR repertoires. To estimate repertoire size and how much clonotype sharing occurs between individuals, the study deeply sequenced the blood TCR repertoires of five healthy adults. Each donor's leukapheresis produced roughly between about 0.8 and 8.9 billion PBMCs. For each donor, CD4 naive and CD4 memory were each run on three plates, CD8 naive on two plates, and CD8 memory on one plate.

TCR CDR3 regions were amplified from genomic DNA by multiplex PCR using the deep immunoSEQ assay. Extracted genomic DNA from each cell subset was spread evenly across all wells of several immunoSEQ 96-well plates, with each plate serving as a replicate. For sorted subsets, 200 to 250 ng of genomic DNA, equivalent to some 33,000 T cell genomes, went into each replicate PCR. Purified libraries were measured with a Qubit 3.0 fluorometer, size-checked on a Bioanalyzer 2100, and measured again with the KAPA Library Quantification kit. Every immunoSEQ 96-well plate was sequenced on a dedicated single-read 150-cycle Illumina NextSeq 550 flow cell. Under the source paper's analysis protocol: Because only junctional sequences without quality scores were contained in the immunoSEQ output, filtering matching that applied to full-length reads could not be performed. To assign V/J genes and CDR3, sequences were annotated using PyIR, a Python wrapper for IgBLAST v1.9, with IMGT germline references. Reads with weak V/J assignments (E-value above 1e-6), missing CDR3, stop codons, out-of-frame junctions, or ambiguous translated residues were removed. V3J clonotypes were defined as sequences sharing an identical inferred V gene, J gene, and CDR3 amino acid sequence. The percentage overlap between two repertoires was calculated by dividing the number of shared unique clonotypes by the size of the smaller repertoire. Richness of each repertoire was evaluated using RTK rarefaction, the Chao1 estimator, and Recon v2.1 estimates of unobserved clonotypes. OLGA was used to compute generation probabilities for all TCRbeta clonotypes that the gDNA method yielded from a few donors. TCRdb's version of the immuneACCESS table is confined to in-frame rearrangements and falls short of the full clone set. An unresolved V gene accounts for under half of the shortfall where checked; the remainder is of unknown origin. V and J calls and clone size are those listed in that table; D and trimming were worked out from the DNA. In all, the sample holds 2 million to 2.5 million clones, and approximately 96% of those were seen once. 0.1% to 0.15% of the sample rests with the top ten.

The germline V gene encodes CDR1 SGHDT and CDR2 YYEEEE. From cysteine to phenylalanine, the CDR3 is 14 amino acids long. The sequence is cut down to CDR3 DNA, 42 bases in frame from base 1. The junction carries 8 bases between V and J, which are trimmed by 0 bases and 2 bases respectively. Overall results and qualifications from the work: Because the study included only a small number of donors, the genetic and exposure-history diversity represented was limited. When four donors were compared, the shared fraction of clonotypes was 5% to 6.5% for naive CD4, about 4% for naive CD8, 2% to 2.5% for memory CD4, and less than 0.45% for memory CD8. Sampling was restricted to blood, and TCR repertoires in tissues likely differ from the TCR repertoires found in blood. Incomplete sequencing was indicated by rarefaction of sorted-subset datasets, despite the large sequencing depth. Pairwise subsampling indicated that sequencing depth was expected to affect the degree of clonotype sharing among donors. Naive subsets generally had larger estimated clonotype richness than memory subsets. Higher generation probabilities were observed for clonotypes shared by all four sorted-subset donors than for non-shared clonotypes.

Healthy HIV-negative adults with no recently reported acute infections or vaccinations were included as donors. All donors were Caucasian adults living in Nashville, Tennessee, USA. Magnetic negative selection was used to enrich CD4+ T cells, after which naive cells were positively selected on CD45RA and the negative fraction became the memory subset. Blood was obtained by leukapheresis, after which PBMCs were separated by Ficoll-Histopaque density gradient centrifugation and cryopreserved in liquid nitrogen vapor phase. Purity and quantity of every magnetically sorted T cell population were checked by analytical flow cytometry. Each sorted fraction had its genomic DNA isolated and then quantified by UV absorbance on a Nanodrop 2000c. Notes on this clone: The specificity of this receptor is unknown. One base away there is no much larger clone; base qualities are not given.

The sample consisted of naive CD4+ T cells sorted from blood. Sample cell subset or site, as interpreted from the label and publication: CD45RA+ positively selected. This clonotype was sampled from a man between 18 and 35 years old in good health. The chain employs TRBV5-6 and TRBJ2-5; the D gene is perhaps TRBD1, from 5 matching bases. The bases are TGTGCCAGCAGCTTGGCGACAGTACAAGAGACCCAGTACTTC. Its coded protein is CASSLATVQETQYF. The CDR3, completed at both ends by the reference TRBV5-6 and TRBJ2-5 genes, gives the full variable domain DAGVTQSPTHLIKTRGQQVTLRCSPKSGHDTVSWYQQALGQGPQFIFQYYEEEERQRGNFPDRFSGHQFPNYSSELNVNALLLGDSALYLCASSLATVQETQYFGPGTRLLVL.